A single sample gave rise to the 15 T cell receptor beta chains below, sequenced in a study of cytomegalovirus exposure and HLA in healthy donors. The PCR used 60 Vbeta and 13 Jbeta primers. Using immunoSEQ multiplex PCR, the repertoire was profiled, and TCRdb retains in-frame clones only, with some absent. Among more than 150,000 clones listed, about four fifths were seen once. Sequenced: PBMCs. The receptor source for this set is a woman aged 50 to 60 in good health and CMV-seropositive.

The chain is built from TRBV6-6 and TRBJ1-1; D may be TRBD1 (6 bases). CDR1 is MNHNY and CDR2 is SVGAGI in the germline V gene (reference sequence). V was shortened by 6 bases and J by 1 base, with 15 bases between the two germline ends. The CDR3 loop spans 15 amino acids. The CDR3 is CASRGTRGGNTEAFF. The DNA for the CDR3 is TGTGCCAGCAGAGGGACGCGAGGGGGGAACACTGAAGCTTTCTTT.

The V gene is TRBV2, the J gene TRBJ1-2, with 8 bases lining up with TRBD1. The ends lost 7 bases at V and 2 bases at J; junction bases unmatched: 3. Germline V gene data show CDR1 as SNHLY and CDR2 as FYNNEI. This CDR3 contains 13 residues. The CDR3 nucleotides are TGTGCCAGCAAAAGGACAGGGAACTATGGCTACACCTTC. Translation gives CASKRTGNYGYTF.

The V gene is TRBV2, the J gene TRBJ2-7; 7 bases map to TRBD1. Losses at the gene ends were 4 bases for V and 6 bases for J; bases not matched to a gene: 3. Looked up from germline, CDR1 is SNHLY and CDR2 is FYNNEI. The CDR3 has 12 residues. CDR3: CASSANRGEQYF. The CDR3 nucleotides read TGTGCCAGCAGTGCCAACAGGGGCGAGCAGTACTTC.

The chain couples TRBV5-4 to TRBJ2-3, with TRBD1 matching over 8 bases. The CDR3 spans 16 residues. Germline CDR1 is SGHNT and CDR2 is YYREEE (reference sequence). V shed 1 base and J 2 bases; nucleotides not matched to a gene: 6. The CDR3 DNA is TGTGCCAGCAGCTTGAACCCGACAGGGGTCACAGATACGCAGTATTTT. This codes for CASSLNPTGVTDTQYF.

This chain links TRBV4-3 with TRBJ2-3, with 10 nucleotides matching TRBD2. The germline gives CDR1 LGHNA, CDR2 YSLEER. CDR3 length equals 19 residues. V was clipped by 1 base and J by 2 bases; unmatched bases: 12. The CDR3 protein is CASSQALAGAGHYTDTQYF. The CDR3 region has the DNA TGCGCCAGCAGCCAAGCGCTAGCGGGGGCTGGACACTACACAGATACGCAGTATTTT.

The chain has TRBV7-3 and TRBJ2-3; 13 nucleotides agree with TRBD2. The V and J ends lost 2 bases and 0 bases, in that order; junction bases with no gene match: 5. This CDR3 has 18 amino acids. Germline lookup yields CDR1 SGHTA and CDR2 FQGTGA. CDR3 protein: CASSLLGLAGASTDTQYF. As DNA, the CDR3 is TGTGCCAGCAGCTTACTTGGACTAGCGGGGGCAAGCACAGATACGCAGTATTTT. The whole variable domain, filled in from reference TRBV7-3 and TRBJ2-3, reads GAGVSQTPSNKVTEKGKYVELRCDPISGHTALYWYRQSLGQGPEFLIYFQGTGAADDSGLPNDRFFAVRPEGSVSTLKIQRTERGDSAVYLCASSLLGLAGASTDTQYFGPGTRLTVL.

CDR3 bases: TGTGCCAGCAGCCTGGGACAGTCGAACACTGAAGCTTTCTTT. Encoded protein: CASSLGQSNTEAFF. The rearrangement links TRBV6-5 to TRBJ1-1, with 7 bases that match TRBD1. The CDR3 contains 14 residues. CDR1 MNHEY and CDR2 SVGAGI come from the germline V gene. V lost 6 bases and J lost 1; bases outside the gene matches: 5.

The chain carries TRBV7-2 and TRBJ2-1; D might be TRBD1 (5 bases). The CDR3 sequence is 13 residues long. The germline CDR1 and CDR2 sequences are SGHTA and FQGNSA. V lost 3 bases and J 7 bases, leaving 10 bases between the germline ends. This CDR3 is CASSLRQLNEQFF. In DNA form, the CDR3 reads TGTGCCAGCAGCTTGAGACAGCTAAATGAGCAGTTCTTC.

The chain couples TRBV6-5 to TRBJ2-5; possibly TRBD2 for D (5 bases). Germline values: CDR1 MNHEY, CDR2 SVGAGI. The CDR3 is made up of 13 amino acids. V lost 8 bases and J 7 bases, leaving 17 bases between the germline ends. CDR3 DNA sequence: TGTGCCAGCGGCGGCGGCGGAGGCAGGACCCAGTACTTC. Protein product: CASGGGGGRTQYF.

This rearrangement joins TRBV6-5 to TRBJ1-3; D gene ambiguous. The CDR3 covers 15 residues. Trimming left V 5 bases short and J 7 bases short, with 18 bases between. Per the germline V gene, CDR1 is MNHEY and CDR2 is SVGAGI. CDR3 in DNA: TGTGCCAGCAGTCCCTTCCGGGATTTTGCGAACACCATATATTTT. Protein product: CASSPFRDFANTIYF.

The chain uses TRBV7-9 and TRBJ2-3, with 12 bases lining up with TRBD2. The ends lost 8 bases at V and 5 bases at J; junction bases unmatched: 2. In germline, CDR1 is SEHNR, CDR2 FQNEAQ (reference sequence). This CDR3 is 13 amino acids long. The CDR3 protein is CASRTSGEDTQYF. CDR3 bases: TGTGCCAGCCGGACTAGCGGGGAAGATACGCAGTATTTT.

The chain uses TRBV2 and TRBJ2-5; 10 nucleotides match TRBD1. The CDR3 has 14 residues. Germline V CDR1 and CDR2: SNHLY, FYNNEI. Trimming took 4 bases from V and 5 from J; bases not matched to a gene: 4. The CDR3: CASSGTGGWETQYF. CDR3 coding DNA: TGTGCCAGCAGTGGGACAGGGGGTTGGGAGACCCAGTACTTC.

The chain carries TRBV9 and TRBJ1-3, with D possibly matching TRBD1 (5 bases). Looked up from germline, CDR1 is SGDLS and CDR2 is YYNGEE. CDR3 size: 13 residues. Trimming took 4 bases from V and 4 from J, leaving 9 bases between them. CDR3: CASSTGGGNTIYF. CDR3 nucleotides: TGTGCCAGCAGCACAGGTGGGGGAAACACCATATATTTT.

This chain connects TRBV5-1 to TRBJ2-1; 7 bases line up with TRBD2. The CDR3 length is 15 residues. J gave up 6 bases and V 4 bases, and 10 bases lay outside the gene matches. Germline CDR1 reads SGHRS; CDR2 reads YFSETQ. CDR3 nucleotides: TGCGCCAGCAGCGAGACCCCGACTAGCTCCAATGAGCAGTTCTTC. It is translated as CASSETPTSSNEQFF.

The chain joins TRBV6-6 to TRBJ2-7, with 9 bases lining up with TRBD2. J was trimmed by 5 bases and V by 5 bases; bases with no gene match: 13. The CDR3 sequence is 16 residues long. From germline, CDR1 is MNHNY and CDR2 SVGAGI (reference sequence). The CDR3 DNA reads as TGTGCCAGCAGTCACCTGACTGGGGGACTAGCTGACGAGCAGTACTTC. Amino acid sequence: CASSHLTGGLADEQYF.